This T cell receptor (beta chain) was captured in a study of blood T cell repertoires in COVID-19. Sequencing was performed with immunoSEQ multiplex PCR; in TCRdb, only in-frame clones are kept and a portion is missing. The table includes fewer than 450,000 clones, around 90% detected once. Germline loops: CDR1 SGHRS, CDR2 YFSETQ. J gave up 4 bases and V 4 bases, and 12 bases lay outside the gene matches. The CDR3 spans 16 residues. This TCR derives from a woman in her forties with acute COVID-19. The chain combines TRBV5-1 with TRBJ1-2; 8 nucleotides line up with TRBD1. Material for sequencing was PBMCs or T cells enriched from blood (not recorded which). The CDR3 DNA follows: TGCGCCAGCAGCGCCAGCGGACAGGGTGGGATCTATGGCTACACCTTC. The encoded protein is CASSASGQGGIYGYTF.